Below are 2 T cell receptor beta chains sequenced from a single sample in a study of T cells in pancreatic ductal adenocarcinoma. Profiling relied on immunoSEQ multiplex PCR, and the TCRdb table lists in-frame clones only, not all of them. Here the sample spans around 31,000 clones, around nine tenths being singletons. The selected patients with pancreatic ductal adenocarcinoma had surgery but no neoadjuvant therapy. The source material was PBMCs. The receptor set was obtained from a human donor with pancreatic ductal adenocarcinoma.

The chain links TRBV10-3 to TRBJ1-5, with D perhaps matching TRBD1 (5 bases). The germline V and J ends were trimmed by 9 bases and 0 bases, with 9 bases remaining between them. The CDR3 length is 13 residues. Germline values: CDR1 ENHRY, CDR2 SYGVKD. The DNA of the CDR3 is TGTGCCATTGGCAGGGATAGCAATCAGCCCCAGCATTTT. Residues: CAIGRDSNQPQHF.

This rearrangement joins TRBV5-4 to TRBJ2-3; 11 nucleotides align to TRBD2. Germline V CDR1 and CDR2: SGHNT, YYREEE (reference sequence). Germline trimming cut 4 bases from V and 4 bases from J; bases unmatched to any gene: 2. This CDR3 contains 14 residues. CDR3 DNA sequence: TGTGCCAGCAGCCTAGCGGGAGGATCAGATACGCAGTATTTT. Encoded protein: CASSLAGGSDTQYF.